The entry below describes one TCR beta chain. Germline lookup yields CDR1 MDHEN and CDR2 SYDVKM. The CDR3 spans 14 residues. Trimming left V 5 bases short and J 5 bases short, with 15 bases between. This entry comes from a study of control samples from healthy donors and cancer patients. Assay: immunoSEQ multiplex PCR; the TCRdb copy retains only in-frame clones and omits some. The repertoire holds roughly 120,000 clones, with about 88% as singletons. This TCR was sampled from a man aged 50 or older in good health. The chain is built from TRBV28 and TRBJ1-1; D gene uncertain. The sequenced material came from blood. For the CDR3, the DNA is TGTGCCAGCAGTCCGGAGTGGGGAGGGACTGAAGCTTTCTTT. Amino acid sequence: CASSPEWGGTEAFF.